Reported below is one T cell receptor (beta chain). The target antigen is unknown. These data are taken from a study of response to subunit inactivated influenza vaccine. TCRdb redid the calling of the RT-PCR reads with MiXCR, one entry per CDR3 protein. The sample shows roughly 190,000 distinct CDR3 sequences, more than 10% of them seen only once. General study findings and limits: The authors put forward the suggestion that each seasonal influenza vaccination may bring in only a limited number of new T cells.

These data are also associated with another study on T cells expressing NK-cell markers. From that paper: Libraries used 5'RACE template switching adding universal primer site and UMIs. The contribution of dominant NKG2C+ clonotypes to CD8+ T cells in roughly six donors was roughly 1.0-7.5%. The study found these clonotypes also leading the CD3+CD56-NKG2C+ fraction in a few donors.

This receptor was taken from a man aged 45-60 years who received an inactivated influenza vaccine. Sample: CD8+ T cells sorted from PBMCs, taken 11 to 12 days after vaccination.

The CDR3 loop is CASSLVSGVTTDTQYF. The CDR3 DNA reads as TGTGCCAGCAGTTTAGTGAGCGGGGTAACCACAGATACGCAGTATTTT. This chain joins TRBV12-3 or TRBV12-4 and TRBJ2-3, with 7 bases matching TRBD2. Trimming at V came to 1 base and at J to 2 bases, leaving 6 bases not matched to a gene. The CDR3 length is 16 residues.